Given below is one T cell receptor beta chain in context. The target antigen is unknown. Trimming left V 4 bases short and J 2 bases short, with 9 bases between. CDR3 length equals 14 residues. In germline, CDR1 is SNHLY, CDR2 FYNNEI. This sample was taken from a study of cytomegalovirus exposure and HLA in healthy donors. Study results and limitations: The study carried out a later analysis of TCR beta sequences. It associated roughly 17,000 of them with specific HLA alleles at a false discovery rate of 0.05. What was likely a sequencing artifact was a cluster of highly shared sequence variants.

Donors likely had unrecorded immune exposures despite being nominally healthy when sampled. PCR amplification relied on 60 Vbeta primers (plus 13 Jbeta primers). Clones were sequenced by immunoSEQ multiplex PCR, and TCRdb holds only the in-frame ones, with some missing. This repertoire shows about 300,000 clones, roughly 90% found once; its top ten account for roughly 4%. Material for sequencing was PBMCs. The receptor was isolated from a man aged 40-49 years in good health and CMV-seropositive. V is TRBV2 and J is TRBJ1-3; D perhaps matches TRBD1 (6 bases). For the CDR3, the DNA is TGTGCCAGCAGTGGAAGGACAGCTGGAAACACCATATATTTT. Amino acids: CASSGRTAGNTIYF.